This T cell receptor (beta chain) was identified in a study of OX40 agonist ivuxolimab in advanced cancers. Prior autoimmune disease or systemic immunosuppression barred patients. Sequenced by immunoSEQ multiplex PCR; TCRdb stores in-frame clones only, minus some. Of around 83,000 clones listed, approximately 88% are singletons. Germline-derived CDR1 and CDR2 are SGHTA and FQGNSA. Trimming removed 5 bases from V and 3 bases from J, with 20 bases in between. This CDR3 spans 17 amino acids. The input for sequencing was CD4+ or CD8+ T cells sorted from blood, taken in a trial of the OX40 agonist ivuxolimab. This chain uses TRBV7-2 with TRBJ1-3; D unresolved. The sequence came from an adult with an advanced solid tumor such as melanoma, head and neck, liver or kidney cancer. CDR3 loop: CASSPLSRAFDGNTIYF. The CDR3 bases are TGTGCCAGCAGCCCCCTCTCGCGGGCATTTGATGGAAACACCATATATTTT.